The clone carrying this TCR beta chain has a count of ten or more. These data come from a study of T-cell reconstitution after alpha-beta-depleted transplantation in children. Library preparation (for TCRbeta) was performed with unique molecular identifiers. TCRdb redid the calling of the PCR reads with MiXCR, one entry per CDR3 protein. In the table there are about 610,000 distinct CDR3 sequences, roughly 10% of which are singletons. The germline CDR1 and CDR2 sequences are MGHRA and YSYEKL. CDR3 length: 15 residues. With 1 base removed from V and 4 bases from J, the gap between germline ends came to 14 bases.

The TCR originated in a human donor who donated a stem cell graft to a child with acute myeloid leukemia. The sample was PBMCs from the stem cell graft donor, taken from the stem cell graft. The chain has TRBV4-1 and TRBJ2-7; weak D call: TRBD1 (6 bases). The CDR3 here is CASSQALQGKYEQYF. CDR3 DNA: TGCGCCAGCAGCCAAGCCCTACAGGGAAAGTACGAGCAGTACTTC.